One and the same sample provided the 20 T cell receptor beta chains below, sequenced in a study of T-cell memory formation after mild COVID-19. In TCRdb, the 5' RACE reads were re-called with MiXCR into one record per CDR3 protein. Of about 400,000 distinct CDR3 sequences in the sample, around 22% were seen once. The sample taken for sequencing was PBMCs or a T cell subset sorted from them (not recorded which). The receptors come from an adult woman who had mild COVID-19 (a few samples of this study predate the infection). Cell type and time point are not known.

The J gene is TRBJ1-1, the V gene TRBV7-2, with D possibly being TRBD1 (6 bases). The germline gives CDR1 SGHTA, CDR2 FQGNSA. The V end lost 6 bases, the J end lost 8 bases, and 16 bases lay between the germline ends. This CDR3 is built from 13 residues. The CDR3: CASRKSYRVEAFF. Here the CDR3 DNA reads TGTGCCAGCAGGAAGTCTTACAGGGTCGAAGCTTTCTTT.

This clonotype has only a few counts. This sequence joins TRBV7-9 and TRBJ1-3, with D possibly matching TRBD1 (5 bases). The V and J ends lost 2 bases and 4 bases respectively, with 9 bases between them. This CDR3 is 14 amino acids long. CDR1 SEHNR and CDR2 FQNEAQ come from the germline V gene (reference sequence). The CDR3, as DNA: TGTGCCAGCAGCTTACAGGGCTCGGGAAACACCATATATTTT. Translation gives CASSLQGSGNTIYF.

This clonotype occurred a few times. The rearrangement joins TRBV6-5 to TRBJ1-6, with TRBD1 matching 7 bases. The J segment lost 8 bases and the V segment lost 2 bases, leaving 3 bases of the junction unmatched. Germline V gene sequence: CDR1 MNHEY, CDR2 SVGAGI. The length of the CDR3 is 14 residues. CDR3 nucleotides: TGTGCCAGCAGTTACGGCCAGGGGGATTCACCCCTCCACTTT. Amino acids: CASSYGQGDSPLHF.

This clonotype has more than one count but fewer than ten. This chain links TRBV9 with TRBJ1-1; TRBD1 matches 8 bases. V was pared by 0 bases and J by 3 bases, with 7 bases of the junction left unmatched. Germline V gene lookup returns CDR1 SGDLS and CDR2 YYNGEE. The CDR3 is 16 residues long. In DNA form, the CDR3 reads TGTGCCAGCAGCGTAGCCGCTCAGGGGGCTTACACTGAAGCTTTCTTT. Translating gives CASSVAAQGAYTEAFF.

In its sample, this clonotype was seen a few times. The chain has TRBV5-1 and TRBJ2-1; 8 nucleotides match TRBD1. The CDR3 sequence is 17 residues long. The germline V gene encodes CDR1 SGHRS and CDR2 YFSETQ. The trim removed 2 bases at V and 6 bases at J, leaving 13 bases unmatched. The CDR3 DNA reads TGCGCCAGCAGCTTTGGGGACAGGACGACTTTGGGCAATGAGCAGTTCTTC. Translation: CASSFGDRTTLGNEQFF.

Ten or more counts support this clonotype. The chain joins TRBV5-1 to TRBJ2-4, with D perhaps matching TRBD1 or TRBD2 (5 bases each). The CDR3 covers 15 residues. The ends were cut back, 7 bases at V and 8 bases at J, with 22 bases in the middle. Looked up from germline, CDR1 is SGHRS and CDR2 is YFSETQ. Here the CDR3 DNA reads TGCGCCAGCTCGAAACCGGAGGACAATGAGGACATTCAGTACTTC. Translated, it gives CASSKPEDNEDIQYF.

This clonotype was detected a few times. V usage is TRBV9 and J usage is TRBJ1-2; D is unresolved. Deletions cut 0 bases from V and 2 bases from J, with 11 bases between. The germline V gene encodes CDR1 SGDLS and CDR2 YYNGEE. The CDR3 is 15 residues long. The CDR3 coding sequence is TGTGCCAGCAGCGTAGATGGCTTAAAGAACTATGGCTACACCTTC. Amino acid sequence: CASSVDGLKNYGYTF.

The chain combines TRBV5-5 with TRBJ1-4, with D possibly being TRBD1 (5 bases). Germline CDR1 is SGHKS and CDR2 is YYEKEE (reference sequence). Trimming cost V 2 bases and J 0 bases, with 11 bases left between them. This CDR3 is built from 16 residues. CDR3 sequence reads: CASSLGTATTNEKLFF. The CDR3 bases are TGTGCCAGCAGCTTAGGGACGGCAACAACTAATGAAAAACTGTTTTTT.

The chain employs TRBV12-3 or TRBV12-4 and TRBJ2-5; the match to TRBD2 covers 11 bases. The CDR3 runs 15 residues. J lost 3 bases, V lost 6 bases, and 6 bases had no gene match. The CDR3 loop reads CASRRGLAEEETQYF. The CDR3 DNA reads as TGTGCCAGCAGGCGGGGACTAGCGGAAGAAGAGACCCAGTACTTC.

CDR3 bases: TGTGCCAGCAGCAGGGCAGGGGTGATAACTAATGAAAAACTGTTTTTT. Translation: CASSRAGVITNEKLFF. The chain employs TRBV12-3 or TRBV12-4 and TRBJ1-4; maybe TRBD1 (6 bases). CDR3 length: 16 amino acids. Trimming took off 6 bases at V and 1 base at J, with 15 bases between the two ends.

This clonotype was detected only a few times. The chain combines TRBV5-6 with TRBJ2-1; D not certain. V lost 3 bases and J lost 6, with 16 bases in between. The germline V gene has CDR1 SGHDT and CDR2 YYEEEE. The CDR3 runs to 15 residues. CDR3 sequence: CASSYTGRLTNEQFF. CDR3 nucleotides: TGTGCCAGCAGCTATACCGGTCGGTTGACCAATGAGCAGTTCTTC.

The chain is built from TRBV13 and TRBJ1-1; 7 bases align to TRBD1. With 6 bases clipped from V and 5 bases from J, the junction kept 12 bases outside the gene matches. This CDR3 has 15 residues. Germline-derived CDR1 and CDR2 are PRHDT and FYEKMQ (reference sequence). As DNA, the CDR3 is TGTGCCAGCAGGGTCTGGGGAGGGGGCGTTACTGAAGCTTTCTTT. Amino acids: CASRVWGGGVTEAFF.

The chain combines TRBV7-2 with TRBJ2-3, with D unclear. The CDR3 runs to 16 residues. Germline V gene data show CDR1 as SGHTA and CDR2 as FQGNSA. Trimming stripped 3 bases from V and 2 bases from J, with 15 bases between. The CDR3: CASSLKAAAPTDTQYF. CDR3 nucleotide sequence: TGTGCCAGCAGCTTGAAGGCGGCGGCGCCCACAGATACGCAGTATTTT.

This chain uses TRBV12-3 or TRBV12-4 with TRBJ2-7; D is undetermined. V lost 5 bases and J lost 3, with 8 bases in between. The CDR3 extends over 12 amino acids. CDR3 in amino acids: CASSALYYEQYF. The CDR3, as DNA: TGTGCCAGCAGTGCCCTTTACTACGAGCAGTACTTC.

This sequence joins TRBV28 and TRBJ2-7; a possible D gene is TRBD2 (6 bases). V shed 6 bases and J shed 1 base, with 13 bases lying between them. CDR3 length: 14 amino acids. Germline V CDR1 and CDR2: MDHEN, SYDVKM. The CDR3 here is CASSLRDLSYEQYF. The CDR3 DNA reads TGTGCCAGCAGCCTCCGGGACTTATCCTACGAGCAGTACTTC.

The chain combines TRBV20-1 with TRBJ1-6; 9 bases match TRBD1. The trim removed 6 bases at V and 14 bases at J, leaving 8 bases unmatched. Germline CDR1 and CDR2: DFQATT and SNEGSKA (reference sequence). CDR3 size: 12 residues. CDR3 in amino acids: CSAGTGRQTLHF. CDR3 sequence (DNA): TGCAGTGCCGGGACAGGGAGGCAGACCCTCCACTTT.

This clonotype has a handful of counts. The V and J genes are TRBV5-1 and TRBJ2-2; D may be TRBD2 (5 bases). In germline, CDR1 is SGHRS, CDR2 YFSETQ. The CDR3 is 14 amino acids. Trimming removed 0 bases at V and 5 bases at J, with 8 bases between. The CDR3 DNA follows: TGCGCCAGCAGCTTGGCCGGGGAAACCGGGGAGCTGTTTTTT. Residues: CASSLAGETGELFF.

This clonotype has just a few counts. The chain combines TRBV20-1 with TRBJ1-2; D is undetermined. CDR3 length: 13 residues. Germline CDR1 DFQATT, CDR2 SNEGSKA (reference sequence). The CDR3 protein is CSPGVTSNYGYTF. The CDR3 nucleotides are TGCAGCCCCGGGGTCACCTCTAACTATGGCTACACCTTC.

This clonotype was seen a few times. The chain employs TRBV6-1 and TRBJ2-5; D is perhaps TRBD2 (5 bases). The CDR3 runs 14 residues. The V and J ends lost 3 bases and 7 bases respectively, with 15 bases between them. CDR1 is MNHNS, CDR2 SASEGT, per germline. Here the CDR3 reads CASSDRTHGVTQYF. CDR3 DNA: TGTGCCAGCAGTGACAGAACACACGGGGTGACCCAGTACTTC.

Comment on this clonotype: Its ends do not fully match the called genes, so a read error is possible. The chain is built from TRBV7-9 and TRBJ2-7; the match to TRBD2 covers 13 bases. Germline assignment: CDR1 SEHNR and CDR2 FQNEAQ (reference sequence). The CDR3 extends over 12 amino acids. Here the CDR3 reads CASSQGLAGEHF. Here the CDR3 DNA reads TGTGCCAGCAGTCAAGGACTAGCGGGAGAGCACTTC.